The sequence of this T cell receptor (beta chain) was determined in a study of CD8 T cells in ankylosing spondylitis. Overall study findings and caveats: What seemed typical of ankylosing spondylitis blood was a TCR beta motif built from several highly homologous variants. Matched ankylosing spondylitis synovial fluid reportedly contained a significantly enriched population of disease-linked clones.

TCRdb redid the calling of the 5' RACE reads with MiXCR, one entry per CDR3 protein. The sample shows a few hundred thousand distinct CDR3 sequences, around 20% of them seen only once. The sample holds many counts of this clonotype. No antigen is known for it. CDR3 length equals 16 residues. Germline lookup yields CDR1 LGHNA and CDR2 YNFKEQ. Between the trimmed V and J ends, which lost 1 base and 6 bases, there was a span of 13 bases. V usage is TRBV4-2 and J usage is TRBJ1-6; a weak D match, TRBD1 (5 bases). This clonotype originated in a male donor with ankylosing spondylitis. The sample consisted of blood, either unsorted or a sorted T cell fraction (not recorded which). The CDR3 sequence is CASSQVSGTLNSPLHF. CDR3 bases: TGTGCCAGCAGCCAAGTGAGCGGGACTCTTAATTCACCCCTCCACTTT.